This T cell receptor beta chain was documented in a study of T-cell memory formation after mild COVID-19. Overall study context: Largely donor-specific TCR clusters were found.

This clonotype was observed a few times. The target antigen is unknown. Broader study findings: Cross-reactive memory apparently joined, as some responding clones appeared in pre-infection memory. The study found contracting CD4+ clones mainly in CM and EM and contracting CD8+ clones in EMRA.

Employing constant-segment primers, 5'RACE generated TCR alpha and TCR beta cDNA libraries bearing sample barcodes and UMIs. In TCRdb, the 5' RACE reads were re-called with MiXCR into one record per CDR3 protein. Among about 90,000 distinct CDR3 sequences, roughly an eighth were seen once, and the ten largest hold about 28%. The TCR was taken from an adult woman who had mild COVID-19 (a few samples of this study predate the infection). Cell type and time point are not known. Sequenced sample: PBMCs or a T cell subset sorted from them (not recorded which).

The CDR3, as DNA: TGTGCCTGGAGTGTTGGGGTGTCCTACGAGCAGTACTTC. This gives the protein CAWSVGVSYEQYF. The rearrangement links TRBV30 to TRBJ2-7; D is ambiguous. CDR1 GTSNPN and CDR2 SVGIG come from the germline V gene (reference sequence). Between the trimmed V and J ends, which lost 0 bases and 1 base, there was a span of 7 bases. CDR3 length: 13 residues.